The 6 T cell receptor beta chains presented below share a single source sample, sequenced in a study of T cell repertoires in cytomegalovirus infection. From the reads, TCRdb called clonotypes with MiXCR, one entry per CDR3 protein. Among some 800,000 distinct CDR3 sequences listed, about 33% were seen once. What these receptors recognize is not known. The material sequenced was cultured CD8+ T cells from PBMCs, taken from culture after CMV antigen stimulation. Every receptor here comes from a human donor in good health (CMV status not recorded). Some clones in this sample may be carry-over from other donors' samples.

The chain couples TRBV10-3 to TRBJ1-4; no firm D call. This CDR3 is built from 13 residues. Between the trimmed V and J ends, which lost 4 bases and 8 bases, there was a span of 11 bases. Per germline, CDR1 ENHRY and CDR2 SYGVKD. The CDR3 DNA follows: TGTGCCATCAGTGGAGTAGGGTCCGAAAAACTGTTTTTT. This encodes CAISGVGSEKLFF.

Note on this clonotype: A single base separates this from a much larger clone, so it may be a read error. The chain's CDR3 is CASSLNSILRDTQYF. DNA for the CDR3: TGTGCCAGCAGCTTAAACAGCATTTTAAGGGATACGCAGTATTTT. The V call is TRBV11-2, the J call TRBJ2-3; unclear D gene. The V end lost 2 bases, the J end lost 6 bases, and 15 bases lay between the germline ends. The V gene's germline CDR1 is SGHAT and CDR2 FQNNGV. This CDR3 is 15 amino acids long.

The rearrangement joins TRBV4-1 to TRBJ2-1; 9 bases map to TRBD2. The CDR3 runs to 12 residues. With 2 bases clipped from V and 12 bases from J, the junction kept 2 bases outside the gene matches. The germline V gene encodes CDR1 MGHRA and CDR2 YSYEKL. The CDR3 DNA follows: TGCGCCAGCAGCCAACCGACTAGCGGGCAGTTCTTC. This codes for CASSQPTSGQFF.

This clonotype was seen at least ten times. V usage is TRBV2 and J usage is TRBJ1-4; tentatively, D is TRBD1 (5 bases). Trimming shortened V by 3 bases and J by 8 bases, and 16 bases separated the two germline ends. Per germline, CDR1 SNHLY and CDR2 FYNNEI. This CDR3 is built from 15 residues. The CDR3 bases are TGTGCCAGCAGTGACGCTAGGGGAAGTAGGGAAAAACTGTTTTTT. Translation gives CASSDARGSREKLFF. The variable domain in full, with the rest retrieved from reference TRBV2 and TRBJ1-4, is EPEVTQTPSHQVTQMGQEVILRCVPISNHLYFYWYRQILGQKVEFLVSFYNNEISEKSEIFDDQFSVERPDGSNFTLKIRSTKLEDSAMYFCASSDARGSREKLFFGSGTQLSVL.

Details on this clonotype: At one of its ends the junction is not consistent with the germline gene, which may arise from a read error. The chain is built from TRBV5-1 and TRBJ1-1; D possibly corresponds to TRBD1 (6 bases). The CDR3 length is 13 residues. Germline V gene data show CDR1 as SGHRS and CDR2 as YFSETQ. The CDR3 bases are TGCGCCAGTAGCTTGCCGGGGGCCGGTGAAGCTTTCTTT. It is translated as CASSLPGAGEAFF.

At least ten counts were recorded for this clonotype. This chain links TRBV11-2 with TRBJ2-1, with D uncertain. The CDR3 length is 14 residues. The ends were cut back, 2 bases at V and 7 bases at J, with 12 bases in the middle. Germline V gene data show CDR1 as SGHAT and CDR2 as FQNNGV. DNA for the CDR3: TGTGCCAGCAGCTTAAATAGACGCCTGAATGAGCAGTTCTTC. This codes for CASSLNRRLNEQFF.